The rows below give T cell receptor beta chains drawn from one sample of a study of identical twins. TCRdb itself ran the 5' RACE reads through MiXCR, one entry per CDR3 protein. In the table there are 240,000 or so distinct CDR3 sequences, around 6.6% of which are singletons. The sample was also reused in another study, on yellow fever vaccine responses in identical twins.

Specimen: memory (CD45RO+) T cells sorted from blood. The source is a woman aged 18 to 35 in good health. Each CDR3 is given with its conserved first and last residue. D genes are given only for firm matches. Clone size is given for some rows only: seen once, a few or many times, or a class if the clone is expanded.

>TRBV28|-|TRBJ2-7|many
TGTGCCACCGGGCTAGCCCTCTACGAGCAGTACTTC
CATGLALYEQYF
>TRBV28|-|TRBJ2-7|-
TGTGCCAGCAGTTTGTATCCTGGGGAAAACTACGAGCAGTACTTC
CASSLYPGENYEQYF
>TRBV29-1|-|TRBJ1-1|-
TGCAGCGGCCGAAGGAGCACTGAAGCTTTCTTT
CSGRRSTEAFF
>TRBV12-3/TRBV12-4|-|TRBJ1-3|many
TGTGCCAGCATCCCTGACAGACCGATCTCTGGAAACACCATATATTTT
CASIPDRPISGNTIYF
>TRBV11-2|-|TRBJ1-5|few
TGTGCCAGCAGCCTCCCGGGATCGGGGACCCAGCATTTT
CASSLPGSGTQHF
>TRBV28|TRBD2|TRBJ2-1|few
TGTGCCAGCAGTCCAACACTAGCGGGACACAATGAGCAGTTCTTC
CASSPTLAGHNEQFF
>TRBV20-1|TRBD1|TRBJ2-2|-
TGCAGTGCTAGACGCGGACAGGGGAAAACCGGGGAGCTGTTTTTT
CSARRGQGKTGELFF
>TRBV15|-|TRBJ2-5|many
TGTGCCACCAGCGGAGGGGACTTCCAAGAGACCCAGTACTTC
CATSGGDFQETQYF
>TRBV21-1|-|TRBJ2-5|few
TGTGCCAGCAGCATTAGTCCTCGACAGCAACAAGAGACCCAGTACTTC
CASSISPRQQQETQYF
>TRBV19|TRBD2|TRBJ2-3|-
TGTGCCAGTAGTAGATCAGCGGGAGTGGCAGATACGCAGTATTTT
CASSRSAGVADTQYF
>TRBV20-1|TRBD2|TRBJ2-7|-
TGCAGTGCTCTAGTCAACGGGAGGGCCGCCTCCTACGAGCAGTACTTC
CSALVNGRAASYEQYF
>TRBV11-3|-|TRBJ2-2|-
TGTGCCAGCAGTTTTGGGATCTTGGGGGACACCGGGGAGCTGTTTTTT
CASSFGILGDTGELFF
>TRBV5-1|TRBD2|TRBJ2-2|many
TGCGCCAGCAGCAACAACCCTAGCGGGAGCGGTAGCGGGGAGCTGTTTTTT
CASSNNPSGSGSGELFF
>TRBV5-1|TRBD2|TRBJ2-1|many
TGCGCCAGCAGCTCACAAGCGACTAGCGGGAGTGTTGAGCAGTTCTTC
CASSSQATSGSVEQFF
>TRBV15|-|TRBJ2-5|-
TGTGCCACCAGCAGAGGGGATGGTAGCGAGGAGACCCAGTACTTC
CATSRGDGSEETQYF
>TRBV11-2|TRBD2|TRBJ2-3|many
TGTGCCAGCAGAGTAGCGGGAGGGCGCACAGATACGCAGTATTTT
CASRVAGGRTDTQYF
>TRBV4-2|TRBD1|TRBJ2-3|-
TGTGCCAGCAGCCAAGTAGTCACAGGGGCTAGTTACTCCGATACGCAGTATTTT
CASSQVVTGASYSDTQYF
>TRBV2|TRBD1|TRBJ1-1|few
TGTGCCAGCAGTGAGCAGGGGGGGTTCGGCACTGAAGCTTTCTTT
CASSEQGGFGTEAFF
>TRBV20-1|TRBD2|TRBJ2-1|few
TGCAGTGCCCAATCTAGCGGGGGGCCCTCCTACAATGAGCAGTTCTTC
CSAQSSGGPSYNEQFF
>TRBV5-8|-|TRBJ1-4|many
TGTGCCAGCCTCGGGCGGGGATCGGGTGAAAAACTGTTTTTT
CASLGRGSGEKLFF
>TRBV12-3/TRBV12-4|-|TRBJ2-1|many
TGTGCCAGCAGTTTAATGCAGTACAATGAGCAGTTCTTC
CASSLMQYNEQFF
>TRBV20-1|TRBD1|TRBJ2-5|many
TGCAGTGCTAGAACCGGGGACAGCCAAGAGACCCAGTACTTC
CSARTGDSQETQYF
>TRBV10-2|-|TRBJ2-1|many
TGCGCCAGCAGGTCAGGGGGCGGGAGCTCCTACAATGAGCAGTTCTTC
CASRSGGGSSYNEQFF
>TRBV21-1|-|TRBJ2-1|-
TGTGCCAGCAGCAAAGCGCCACCGGGACTCCCGTGGGGCTCCTACAATGAGCAGTTCTTC
CASSKAPPGLPWGSYNEQFF
>TRBV11-2|TRBD2|TRBJ2-1|many
TGTGCCAGCAGTAGTCGGGGACTAGCGGGATTGTATGAGCAGTTCTTC
CASSSRGLAGLYEQFF
>TRBV7-8|-|TRBJ1-6|few
TGTGCCAGCAGCTCTGGACAGCTTAATTCACCCCTCCACTTT
CASSSGQLNSPLHF
>TRBV10-3|TRBD1|TRBJ2-7|-
TGTGCCATCAGGGGACAGGGGACGGGCGACGAGCAGTACTTC
CAIRGQGTGDEQYF
>TRBV5-5|TRBD2|TRBJ2-3|few
TGTGCCAGCAGCTCACGGACTAGCCAAGATACGCAGTATTTT
CASSSRTSQDTQYF
>TRBV2|-|TRBJ1-4|few
TGTGCCAGCAGTGAAGCGTATGGACACCAGGGGAATGAAAAACTGTTTTTT
CASSEAYGHQGNEKLFF
>TRBV5-1|-|TRBJ2-3|many
TGCGCCAGCAGCCTAATGGACAGCACAGATACGCAGTATTTT
CASSLMDSTDTQYF
>TRBV29-1|TRBD1|TRBJ1-1|-
TGCAGCGTTGAGTCAGGGGGGGCTGGGGTGGCCTTCTTT
CSVESGGAGVAFF
>TRBV19|TRBD1|TRBJ1-1|-
TGTGCCAGTAGTATTCGGACAGGGGTCACTGAAGCTTTCTTT
CASSIRTGVTEAFF
>TRBV18|TRBD2|TRBJ2-7|few
TGTGCCAGCTCAAAGGACCGTGGGAGGGGCTCCTACGAGCAGTACTTC
CASSKDRGRGSYEQYF
>TRBV5-1|TRBD1|TRBJ1-2|few
TGCGCCAGCAGCGGGACAGGGGGATCAGCCGATGGCTACACCTTC
CASSGTGGSADGYTF
>TRBV5-1|TRBD1|TRBJ2-5|many
TGCGCCAGCAGCTCGGACAGGGAAGAGACCCAGTACTTC
CASSSDREETQYF
>TRBV12-3/TRBV12-4|TRBD1|TRBJ2-2|-
TGTGGGACCGGGGACAGTCACACCGGGGAGCTGTTTTTT
CGTGDSHTGELFF
>TRBV6-1|-|TRBJ1-1|few
TGTGCCAGCAGTGGCTACTCAGGGAGTGGGCTGAACACTGAAGCTTTCTTT
CASSGYSGSGLNTEAFF
>TRBV12-3/TRBV12-4|-|TRBJ2-3|few
TGTGCCAGCAGCCCCGGTGGCAGGTTATCCACAGATACGCAGTATTTT
CASSPGGRLSTDTQYF
>TRBV6-5|TRBD2|TRBJ2-3|-
TGTGCCATCAGTCACTCGGTAGCGGGAGGCACAGATACGCAGTATTTT
CAISHSVAGGTDTQYF
>TRBV6-5|TRBD2|TRBJ2-1|few
TGTGCCAGCAGTTACTCGAGACTAGCGGTCGACAATGAGCAGTTCTTC
CASSYSRLAVDNEQFF
>TRBV3-1|-|TRBJ1-2|-
TGTGCCAGCCGGTGGGGGGAAGGTGGCTACACCTTC
CASRWGEGGYTF